This T cell receptor beta chain was recorded in a study of blood T cell repertoires in COVID-19. Trimming shortened V by 0 bases and J by 5 bases, and 16 bases separated the two germline ends. The CDR3 spans 16 residues. Germline values: CDR1 MNHEY, CDR2 SVGEGT. Clones were sequenced by immunoSEQ multiplex PCR, and TCRdb holds only the in-frame ones, with some missing. In the table there are under 170,000 clones, just over 85% of which are singletons. Sequencing used peripheral blood. The V gene is TRBV6-2 or TRBV6-3, the J gene TRBJ1-2, with D possibly being TRBD1 (6 bases). The TCR originated in a man between 70 and 80 years old with acute or convalescent COVID-19. The DNA of the CDR3 is TGTGCCAGCAGTTACTCGAGTCAGGGGAAGAGGTATGGCTACACCTTC. The encoded protein is CASSYSSQGKRYGYTF.